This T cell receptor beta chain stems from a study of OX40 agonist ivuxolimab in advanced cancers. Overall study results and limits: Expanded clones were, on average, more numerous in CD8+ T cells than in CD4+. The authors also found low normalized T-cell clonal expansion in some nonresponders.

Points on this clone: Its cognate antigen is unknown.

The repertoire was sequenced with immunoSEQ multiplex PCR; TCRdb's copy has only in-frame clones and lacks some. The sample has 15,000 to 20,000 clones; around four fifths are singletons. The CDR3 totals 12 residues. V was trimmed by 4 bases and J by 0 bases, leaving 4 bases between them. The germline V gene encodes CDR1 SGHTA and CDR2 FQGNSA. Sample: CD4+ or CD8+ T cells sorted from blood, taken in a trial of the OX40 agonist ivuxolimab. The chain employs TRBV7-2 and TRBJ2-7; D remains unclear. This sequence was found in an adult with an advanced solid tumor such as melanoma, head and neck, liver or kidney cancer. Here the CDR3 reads CASSSSSYEQYF. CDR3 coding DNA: TGTGCCAGCAGCTCTTCCTCCTACGAGCAGTACTTC.